The sequence of this T cell receptor (beta chain) was determined in a study of blood T cell repertoires in COVID-19. On the study more broadly: The origin of the acute and convalescent COVID-19 samples was the United States, Italy and Spain. T cells, B-cell-depleted T cells, or PBMCs supplied cDNA or gDNA.

Per the original data handling: Amplification from reference gene primers served as the basis for estimated nucleated cell counts. The data were produced by immunoSEQ multiplex PCR, yet TCRdb's version contains in-frame clones alone and is incomplete. The V and J calls and clone size are taken from that table; D and trimming were inferred from the DNA. The profile covers about 180,000 clones, with around 86% appearing a single time and more than 7.5% taken by the ten largest. This clonotype was obtained from a man aged 50 or older with active or convalescent COVID-19. Sequences were obtained from peripheral blood.

In nucleotides, the CDR3 is TGTGCCAGTACCACAACAGGGTCTGGAAACACCATATATTTT. Encoded protein: CASTTTGSGNTIYF. The chain combines TRBV19 with TRBJ1-3; a weak D match, TRBD1 (6 bases). This CDR3 is built from 14 residues. Per germline, CDR1 LNHDA and CDR2 SQIVND (reference sequence). V dropped 7 bases and J dropped 1 base, with 11 bases sitting between them.